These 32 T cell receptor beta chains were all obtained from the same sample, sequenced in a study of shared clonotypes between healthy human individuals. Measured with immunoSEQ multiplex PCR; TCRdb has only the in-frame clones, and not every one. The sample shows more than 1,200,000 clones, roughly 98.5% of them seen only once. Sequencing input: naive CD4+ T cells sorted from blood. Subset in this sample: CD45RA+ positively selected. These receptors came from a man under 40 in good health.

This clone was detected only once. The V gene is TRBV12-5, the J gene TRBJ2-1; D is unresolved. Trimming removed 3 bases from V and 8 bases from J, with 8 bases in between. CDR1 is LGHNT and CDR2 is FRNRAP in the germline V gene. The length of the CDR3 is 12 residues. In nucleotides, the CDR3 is TGTGCTAGTGGTTTTCTTCCCTATGAGCAGTTCTTC. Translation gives CASGFLPYEQFF.

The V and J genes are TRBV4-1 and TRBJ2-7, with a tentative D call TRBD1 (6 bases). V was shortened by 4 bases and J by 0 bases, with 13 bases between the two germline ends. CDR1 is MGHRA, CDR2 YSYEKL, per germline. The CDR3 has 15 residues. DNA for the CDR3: TGCGCCAGCAGCCCCAGACAGGCAACCTCCTACGAGCAGTACTTC. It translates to CASSPRQATSYEQYF.

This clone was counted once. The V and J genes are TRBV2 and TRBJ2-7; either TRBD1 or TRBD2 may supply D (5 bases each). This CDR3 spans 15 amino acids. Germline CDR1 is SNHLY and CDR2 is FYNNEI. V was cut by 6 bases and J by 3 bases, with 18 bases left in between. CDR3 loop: CASRAGTAASYEQYF. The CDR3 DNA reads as TGTGCCAGCAGAGCCGGGACGGCCGCCAGCTACGAGCAGTACTTC. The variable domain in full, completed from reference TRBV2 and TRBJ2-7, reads EPEVTQTPSHQVTQMGQEVILRCVPISNHLYFYWYRQILGQKVEFLVSFYNNEISEKSEIFDDQFSVERPDGSNFTLKIRSTKLEDSAMYFCASRAGTAASYEQYFGPGTRLTVT.

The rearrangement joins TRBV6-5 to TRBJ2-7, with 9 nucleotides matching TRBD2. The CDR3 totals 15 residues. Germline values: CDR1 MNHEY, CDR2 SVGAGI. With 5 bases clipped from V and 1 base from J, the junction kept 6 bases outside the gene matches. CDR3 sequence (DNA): TGTGCCAGCAGTCTAAGCGGGAGGAGGTCCTACGAGCAGTACTTC. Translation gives CASSLSGRRSYEQYF.

In DNA form, the CDR3 reads TGTGCCAGCAGCTTAGGAGGGACAGGGATATACAATGAGCAGTTCTTC. Protein product: CASSLGGTGIYNEQFF. J is TRBJ2-1 and V is TRBV11-3; 9 bases are a match to TRBD1. The CDR3 has 16 amino acids. The trim removed 1 base at V and 4 bases at J, leaving 5 bases unmatched. CDR1 SGHNT and CDR2 YENEEA come from the germline V gene.

CDR3 loop: CASSVGSGRGNAYEQYF. The CDR3 nucleotides read TGTGCCAGCAGCGTAGGTAGCGGGAGGGGAAACGCCTACGAGCAGTACTTC. V usage is TRBV9 and J usage is TRBJ2-7, with 11 bases lining up with TRBD2. The length of the CDR3 is 17 residues. Per the germline V gene, CDR1 is SGDLS and CDR2 is YYNGEE. The junction had 7 bases not matched to a gene; V was cut back by 0 bases and J by 2 bases.

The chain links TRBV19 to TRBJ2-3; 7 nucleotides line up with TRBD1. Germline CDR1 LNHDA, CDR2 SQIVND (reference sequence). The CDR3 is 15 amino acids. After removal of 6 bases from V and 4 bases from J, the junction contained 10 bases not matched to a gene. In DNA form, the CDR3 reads TGTGCCAGTAGCGACCGGGACAGTATATCAGATACGCAGTATTTT. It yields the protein CASSDRDSISDTQYF.

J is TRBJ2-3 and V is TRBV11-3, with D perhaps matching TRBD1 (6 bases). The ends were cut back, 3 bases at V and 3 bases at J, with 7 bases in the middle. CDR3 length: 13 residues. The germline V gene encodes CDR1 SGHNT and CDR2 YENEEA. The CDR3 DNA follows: TGTGCCAGCAGCTTCACAGGGACAGATACGCAGTATTTT. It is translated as CASSFTGTDTQYF.

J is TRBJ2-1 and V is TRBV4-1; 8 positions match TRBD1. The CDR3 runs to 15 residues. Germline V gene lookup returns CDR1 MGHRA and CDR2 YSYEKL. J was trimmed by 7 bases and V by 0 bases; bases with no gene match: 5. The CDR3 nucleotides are TGCGCCAGCAGCCAAGAGCAGGGGGCGCGAAATGAGCAGTTCTTC. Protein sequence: CASSQEQGARNEQFF.

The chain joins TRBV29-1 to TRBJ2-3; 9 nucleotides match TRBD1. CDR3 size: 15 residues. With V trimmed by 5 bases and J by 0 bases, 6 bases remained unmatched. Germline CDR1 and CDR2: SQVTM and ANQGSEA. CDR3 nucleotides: TGCAGCGTTTCCGGGACAGGGACTAGCACAGATACGCAGTATTTT. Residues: CSVSGTGTSTDTQYF.

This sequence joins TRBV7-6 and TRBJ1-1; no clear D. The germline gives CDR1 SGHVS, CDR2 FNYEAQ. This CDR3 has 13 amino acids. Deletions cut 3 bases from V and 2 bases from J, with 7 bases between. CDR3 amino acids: CASSFLENTEAFF. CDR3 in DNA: TGTGCCAGCAGCTTCCTAGAAAACACTGAAGCTTTCTTT.

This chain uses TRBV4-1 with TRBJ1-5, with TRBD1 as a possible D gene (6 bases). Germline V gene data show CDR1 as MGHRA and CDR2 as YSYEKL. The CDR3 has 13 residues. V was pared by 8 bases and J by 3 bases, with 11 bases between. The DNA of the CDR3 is TGCGCCAGCCGCGGGGGCTTCAATCAGCCCCAGCATTTT. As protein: CASRGGFNQPQHF.

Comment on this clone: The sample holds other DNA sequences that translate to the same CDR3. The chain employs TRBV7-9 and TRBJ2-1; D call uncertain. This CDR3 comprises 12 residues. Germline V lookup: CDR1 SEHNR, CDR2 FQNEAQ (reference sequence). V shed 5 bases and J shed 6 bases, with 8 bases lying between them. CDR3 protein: CASSPTGNEQFF. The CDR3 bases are TGTGCCAGCAGCCCGACTGGCAATGAGCAGTTCTTC.

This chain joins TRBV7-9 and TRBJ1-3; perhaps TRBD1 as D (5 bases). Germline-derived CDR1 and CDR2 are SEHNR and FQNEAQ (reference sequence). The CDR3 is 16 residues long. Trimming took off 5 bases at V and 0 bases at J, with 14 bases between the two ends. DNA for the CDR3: TGTGCCAGCAGCCTGTGGGACCCAAGCTCTGGAAACACCATATATTTT. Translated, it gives CASSLWDPSSGNTIYF.

CDR3 protein: CASSEMVASGNYEQYF. CDR3 coding DNA: TGTGCCAGCAGTGAAATGGTTGCTTCGGGGAACTACGAGCAGTACTTC. This chain joins TRBV6-1 and TRBJ2-7; D perhaps matches TRBD2 (5 bases). The CDR3 consists of 16 residues. Germline lookup yields CDR1 MNHNS and CDR2 SASEGT. Deletions cut 2 bases from V and 3 bases from J, with 17 bases between.

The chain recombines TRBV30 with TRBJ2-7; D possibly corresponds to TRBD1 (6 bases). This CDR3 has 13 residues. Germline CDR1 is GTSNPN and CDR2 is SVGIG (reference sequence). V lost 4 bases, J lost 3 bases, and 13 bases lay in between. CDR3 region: CAWTGQHLYEQYF. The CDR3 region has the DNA TGTGCCTGGACTGGACAGCACCTCTACGAGCAGTACTTC. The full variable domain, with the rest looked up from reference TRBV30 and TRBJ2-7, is SQTIHQWPATLVQPVGSPLSLECTVEGTSNPNLYWYRQAAGRGLQLLFYSVGIGQISSEVPQNLSASRPQDRQFILSSKKLLLSDSGFYLCAWTGQHLYEQYFGPGTRLTVT.

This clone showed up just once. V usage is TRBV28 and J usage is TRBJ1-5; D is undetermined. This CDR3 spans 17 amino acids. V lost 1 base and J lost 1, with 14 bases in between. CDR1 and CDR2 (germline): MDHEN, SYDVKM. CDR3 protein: CASSLFPGRTSNQPQHF. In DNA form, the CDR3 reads TGTGCCAGCAGTTTATTCCCCGGACGGACGAGCAATCAGCCCCAGCATTTT.

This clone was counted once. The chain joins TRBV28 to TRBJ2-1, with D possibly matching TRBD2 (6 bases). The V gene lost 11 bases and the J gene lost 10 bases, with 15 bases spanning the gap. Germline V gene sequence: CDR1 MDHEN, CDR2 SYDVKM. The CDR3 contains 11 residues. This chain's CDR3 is CAGGGVREQFF. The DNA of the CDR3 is TGTGCCGGAGGCGGGGTCCGCGAGCAGTTCTTC.

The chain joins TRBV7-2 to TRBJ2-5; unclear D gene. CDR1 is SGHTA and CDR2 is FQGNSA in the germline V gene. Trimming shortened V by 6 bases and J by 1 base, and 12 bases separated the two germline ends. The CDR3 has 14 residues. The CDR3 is CASSFARGQETQYF. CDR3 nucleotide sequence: TGTGCCAGCAGTTTCGCAAGAGGCCAAGAGACCCAGTACTTC.

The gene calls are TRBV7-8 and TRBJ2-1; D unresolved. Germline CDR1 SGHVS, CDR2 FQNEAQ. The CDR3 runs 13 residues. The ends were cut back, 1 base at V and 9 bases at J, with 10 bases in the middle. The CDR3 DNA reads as TGTGCCAGCAGCTTAGTGGCGTTCGGTGAGCAGTTCTTC. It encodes CASSLVAFGEQFF.

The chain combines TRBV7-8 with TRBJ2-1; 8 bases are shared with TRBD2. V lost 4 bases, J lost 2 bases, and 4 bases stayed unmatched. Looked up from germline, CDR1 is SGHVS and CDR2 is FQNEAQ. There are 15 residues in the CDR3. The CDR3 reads CASSSAGGPYNEQFF. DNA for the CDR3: TGTGCCAGCAGCTCCGCGGGAGGCCCCTACAATGAGCAGTTCTTC.

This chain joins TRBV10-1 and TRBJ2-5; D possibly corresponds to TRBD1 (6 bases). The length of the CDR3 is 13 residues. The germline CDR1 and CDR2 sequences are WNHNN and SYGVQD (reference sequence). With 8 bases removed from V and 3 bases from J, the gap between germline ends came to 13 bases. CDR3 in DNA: TGCGCCAGCGGTAGACAGGACGAAGAGACCCAGTACTTC. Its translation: CASGRQDEETQYF.

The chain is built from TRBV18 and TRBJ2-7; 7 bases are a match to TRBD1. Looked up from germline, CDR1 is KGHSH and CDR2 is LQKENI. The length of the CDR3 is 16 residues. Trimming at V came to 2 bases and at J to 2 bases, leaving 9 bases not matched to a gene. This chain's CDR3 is CASSPTQGQETYEQYF. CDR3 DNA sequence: TGTGCCAGCTCACCAACTCAAGGACAGGAGACCTACGAGCAGTACTTC. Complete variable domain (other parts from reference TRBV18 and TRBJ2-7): NAGVMQNPRHLVRRRGQEARLRCSPMKGHSHVYWYRQLPEEGLKFMVYLQKENIIDESGMPKERFSAEFPKEGPSILRIQQVVRGDSAAYFCASSPTQGQETYEQYFGPGTRLTVT.

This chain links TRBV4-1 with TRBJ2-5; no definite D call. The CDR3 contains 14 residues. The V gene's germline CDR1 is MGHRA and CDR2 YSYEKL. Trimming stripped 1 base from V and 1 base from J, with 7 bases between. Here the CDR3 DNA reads TGCGCCAGCAGCCAAGGACCGATCCAAGAGACCCAGTACTTC. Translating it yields CASSQGPIQETQYF.

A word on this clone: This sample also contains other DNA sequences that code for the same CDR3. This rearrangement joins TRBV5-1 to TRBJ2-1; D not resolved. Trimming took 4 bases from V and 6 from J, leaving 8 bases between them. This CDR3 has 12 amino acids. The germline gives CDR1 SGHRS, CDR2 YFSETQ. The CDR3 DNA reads TGCGCCAGCAGCCTCCCCGGCAATGAGCAGTTCTTC. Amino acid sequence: CASSLPGNEQFF.

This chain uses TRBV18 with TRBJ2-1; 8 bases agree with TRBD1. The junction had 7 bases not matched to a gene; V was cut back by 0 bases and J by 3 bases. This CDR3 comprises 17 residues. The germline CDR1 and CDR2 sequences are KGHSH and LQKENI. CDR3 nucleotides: TGTGCCAGCTCACCACCCTTCAGGACAGGGAACTACAATGAGCAGTTCTTC. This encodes CASSPPFRTGNYNEQFF.

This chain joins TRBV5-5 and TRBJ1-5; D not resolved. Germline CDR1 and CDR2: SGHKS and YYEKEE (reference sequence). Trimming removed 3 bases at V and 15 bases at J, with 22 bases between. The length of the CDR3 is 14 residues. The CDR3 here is CASSSDSGRGLWHF. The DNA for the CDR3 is TGTGCCAGCAGCTCTGACTCAGGACGGGGTCTTTGGCATTTT.

CDR3 protein: CATSRDKRQTSYEQYF. CDR3 DNA: TGTGCCACCAGCAGAGATAAACGGCAAACTTCCTACGAGCAGTACTTC. This chain links TRBV15 with TRBJ2-7; D remains unclear. Trimming cost V 0 bases and J 1 base, with 13 bases left between them. This CDR3 spans 16 amino acids. The V gene's germline CDR1 is LNHNV and CDR2 YYDKDF (reference sequence).

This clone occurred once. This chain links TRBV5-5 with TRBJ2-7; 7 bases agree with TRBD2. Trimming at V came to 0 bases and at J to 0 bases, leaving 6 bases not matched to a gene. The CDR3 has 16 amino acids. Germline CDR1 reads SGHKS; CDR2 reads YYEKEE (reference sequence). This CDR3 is CASSLALAVSSYEQYF. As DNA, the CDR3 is TGTGCCAGCAGCTTGGCTCTAGCGGTTAGCTCCTACGAGCAGTACTTC.

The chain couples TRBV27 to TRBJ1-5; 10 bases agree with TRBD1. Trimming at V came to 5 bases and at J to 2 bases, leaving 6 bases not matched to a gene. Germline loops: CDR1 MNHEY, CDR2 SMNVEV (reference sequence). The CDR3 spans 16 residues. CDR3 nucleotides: TGTGCCAGCAGTCGCCGCGGGACAGGGGGCAATCAGCCCCAGCATTTT. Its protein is CASSRRGTGGNQPQHF.

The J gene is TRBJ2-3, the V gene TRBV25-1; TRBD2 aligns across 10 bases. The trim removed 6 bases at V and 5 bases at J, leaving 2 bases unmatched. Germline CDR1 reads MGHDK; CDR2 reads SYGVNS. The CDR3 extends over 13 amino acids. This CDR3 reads CASRGLALDTQYF. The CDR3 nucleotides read TGTGCCAGCAGGGGACTAGCGTTAGATACGCAGTATTTT.

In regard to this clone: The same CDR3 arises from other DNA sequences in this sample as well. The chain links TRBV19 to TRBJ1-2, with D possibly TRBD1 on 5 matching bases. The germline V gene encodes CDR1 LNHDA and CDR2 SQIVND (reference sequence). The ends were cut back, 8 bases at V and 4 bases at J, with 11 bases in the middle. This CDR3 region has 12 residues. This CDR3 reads CASSRQGYGYTF. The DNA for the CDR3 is TGTGCCAGTTCTCGGCAGGGCTATGGCTACACCTTC. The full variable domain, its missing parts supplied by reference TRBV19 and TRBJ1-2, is DGGITQSPKYLFRKEGQNVTLSCEQNLNHDAMYWYRQDPGQGLRLIYYSQIVNDFQKGDIAEGYSVSREKKESFPLTVTSAQKNPTAFYLCASSRQGYGYTFGSGTRLTVV.